The 28 T cell receptor beta chains presented below share a single source sample, sequenced in a study of OX40 agonist ivuxolimab in advanced cancers. Using immunoSEQ multiplex PCR, the repertoire was profiled, and TCRdb retains in-frame clones only, with some absent. The sample includes about 44,000 clones, 80% to 95% of them seen just once. Sample: CD4+ or CD8+ T cells sorted from blood, taken in a trial of the OX40 agonist ivuxolimab. Every receptor here comes from an adult with an advanced solid tumor such as melanoma, head and neck, liver or kidney cancer.

This clone was detected only once. J is TRBJ2-7 and V is TRBV6-5; D is uncertain. Trimming pared 6 bases from V and 7 bases from J, leaving 16 bases between. The CDR3 runs to 13 residues. In germline, CDR1 is MNHEY, CDR2 SVGAGI. In DNA form, the CDR3 reads TGTGCCAGCAGGGACGGTATCACGTATGAGCAGTACTTC. It codes for CASRDGITYEQYF.

The V and J genes are TRBV18 and TRBJ2-7; perhaps D is TRBD1 or TRBD2 (6 bases each). This CDR3 has 14 amino acids. Germline loops: CDR1 KGHSH, CDR2 LQKENI. V was trimmed by 3 bases and J by 3 bases, leaving 12 bases between them. The CDR3 region is CASSPGGGYYEQYF. The CDR3 DNA is TGTGCCAGCTCACCGGGGGGCGGGTACTACGAGCAGTACTTC.

The J gene is TRBJ2-7, the V gene TRBV7-9; D is unresolved. Germline V CDR1 and CDR2: SEHNR, FQNEAQ (reference sequence). CDR3 length: 13 residues. V gave up 1 base and J gave up 6 bases, with 10 bases separating them. CDR3 nucleotides: TGTGCCAGCAGCTTAGGGCCAGCGACCGAGCAGTACTTC. Its translation is CASSLGPATEQYF.

The chain links TRBV28 to TRBJ1-5, with 11 positions matching TRBD1. V lost 6 bases, J lost 6 bases, and 7 bases stayed unmatched. Looked up from germline, CDR1 is MDHEN and CDR2 is SYDVKM. This CDR3 is 15 amino acids long. The CDR3 bases are TGTGCCAGCAGCTCGGGACAGGGGGTCGCTCAGCCCCAGCATTTT. Residues: CASSSGQGVAQPQHF.

This chain links TRBV27 with TRBJ2-3; no clear D gene. Per germline, CDR1 MNHEY and CDR2 SMNVEV (reference sequence). The CDR3 extends over 13 amino acids. Trimming removed 2 bases at V and 3 bases at J, with 6 bases between. The CDR3 is CASSLGSTDTQYF. The CDR3, as DNA: TGTGCCAGCAGTTTAGGGTCGACAGATACGCAGTATTTT.

The chain carries TRBV28 and TRBJ1-2, with D unresolved. The CDR3 totals 16 residues. CDR1 MDHEN and CDR2 SYDVKM come from the germline V gene. V shed 3 bases and J shed 2 bases, with 16 bases lying between them. CDR3 loop: CASSLAVLPLNYGYTF. The CDR3 bases are TGTGCCAGCAGTTTGGCTGTACTTCCCTTGAACTATGGCTACACCTTC.

This rearrangement joins TRBV1 to TRBJ2-3; the table's D call, TRBD2, was not checked against the DNA. TRBV1 is assigned pseudogene status. The CDR3 contains 17 residues. CDR3 protein: CTSSRGDSSGRGDTQYF. The DNA for the CDR3 is TGCACCAGCAGCCGCGGGGACTCTAGCGGGAGAGGAGATACGCAGTATTTT.

The J gene is TRBJ2-1, the V gene TRBV7-9, with 7 positions matching TRBD1. This CDR3 spans 14 amino acids. The V and J ends lost 8 bases and 5 bases, in that order; junction bases with no gene match: 9. Germline V gene sequence: CDR1 SEHNR, CDR2 FQNEAQ (reference sequence). CDR3 protein: CASPDRDTHNEQFF. The CDR3, as DNA: TGTGCCAGCCCCGACAGGGACACACACAATGAGCAGTTCTTC.

J is TRBJ2-1 and V is TRBV29-1, with D possibly TRBD2 on 5 matching bases. Looked up from germline, CDR1 is SQVTM and CDR2 is ANQGSEA. The CDR3 is 16 amino acids. Trimming shortened V by 5 bases and J by 3 bases, and 20 bases separated the two germline ends. The CDR3 loop is CSVPTSGRPLYNEQFF. CDR3 nucleotide sequence: TGCAGCGTTCCTACAAGCGGACGCCCACTCTACAATGAGCAGTTCTTC.

The J gene is TRBJ2-1, the V gene TRBV10-3; 9 nucleotides align to TRBD2. The CDR3 extends over 15 amino acids. Germline V lookup: CDR1 ENHRY, CDR2 SYGVKD. Trimming cost V 5 bases and J 5 bases; bases outside gene matches: 7. In nucleotides, the CDR3 is TGTGCCATCAGTCCCGGGACTAGCTACGACAATGAGCAGTTCTTC. This encodes CAISPGTSYDNEQFF.

In its sample, this clone was seen once. This chain links TRBV29-1 with TRBJ2-7; D is uncertain. The V end was cut by 1 base, the J end by 0 bases, with 4 bases between. The CDR3 has 12 residues. Germline CDR1 and CDR2: SQVTM and ANQGSEA. CDR3 sequence reads: CSVEGSSYEQYF. DNA of the CDR3: TGCAGCGTTGAAGGGTCCTCCTACGAGCAGTACTTC.

The V and J genes are TRBV27 and TRBJ1-2; TRBD1 might be the D (6 bases). Germline lookup yields CDR1 MNHEY and CDR2 SMNVEV (reference sequence). V was pared by 3 bases and J by 0 bases, with 11 bases between. The CDR3 covers 15 residues. This CDR3 reads CASSLGQGTNYGYTF. CDR3 bases: TGTGCCAGCAGTTTGGGGCAGGGGACTAACTATGGCTACACCTTC.

CDR3 bases: TGTGCCAGCAGCCCCGGGGATAAGGAAAAACTGTTTTTT. Translating it yields CASSPGDKEKLFF. The chain uses TRBV11-2 and TRBJ1-4, with D unresolved. The CDR3 has 13 residues. Trimming cost V 5 bases and J 8 bases, with 12 bases left between them. Germline lookup yields CDR1 SGHAT and CDR2 FQNNGV. The full variable domain, its missing parts supplied by reference TRBV11-2 and TRBJ1-4, is EAGVAQSPRYKIIEKRQSVAFWCNPISGHATLYWYQQILGQGPKLLIQFQNNGVVDDSQLPKDRFSAERLKGVDSTLKIQPAKLEDSAVYLCASSPGDKEKLFFGSGTQLSVL.

The chain recombines TRBV4-1 with TRBJ2-7; 9 positions match TRBD2. Unmatched junction bases numbered 8, after V lost 0 bases and J lost 2 bases. Germline CDR1 MGHRA, CDR2 YSYEKL. The CDR3 runs to 17 residues. As DNA, the CDR3 is TGCGCCAGCAGCCAAGAAGGAGGGACTAGCCGGACCTACGAGCAGTACTTC. It is translated as CASSQEGGTSRTYEQYF.

The chain has TRBV29-1 and TRBJ2-3; 7 nucleotides agree with TRBD1. The CDR3 consists of 13 residues. V was clipped by 4 bases and J by 0 bases; unmatched bases: 1. The V gene's germline CDR1 is SQVTM and CDR2 ANQGSEA. The CDR3 reads CSVARGSTDTQYF. The CDR3 coding sequence is TGCAGCGTTGCCAGGGGGAGCACAGATACGCAGTATTTT.

The chain uses TRBV10-3 and TRBJ2-3; D perhaps matches TRBD2 (5 bases). The V gene's germline CDR1 is ENHRY and CDR2 SYGVKD. The CDR3 totals 14 residues. V was cut by 3 bases and J by 2 bases, with 9 bases left in between. In nucleotides, the CDR3 is TGTGCCATCAGTGACGGACTGAACACAGATACGCAGTATTTT. Its protein is CAISDGLNTDTQYF.

The J gene is TRBJ1-5, the V gene TRBV9, with 9 bases matching TRBD1. Germline V gene sequence: CDR1 SGDLS, CDR2 YYNGEE. Trimming took 0 bases from V and 4 from J; bases not matched to a gene: 8. This CDR3 region has 17 residues. The CDR3: CASSVAPGQGSNQPQHF. The CDR3 region has the DNA TGTGCCAGCAGCGTAGCTCCGGGACAGGGTTCGAATCAGCCCCAGCATTTT.

The gene calls are TRBV7-9 and TRBJ2-7; D is unresolved. Germline V lookup: CDR1 SEHNR, CDR2 FQNEAQ (reference sequence). The CDR3 contains 14 residues. The V end lost 3 bases, the J end lost 0 bases, and 9 bases lay between the germline ends. CDR3 region: CASSFLGGSYEQYF. DNA for the CDR3: TGTGCCAGCAGCTTTCTAGGCGGCTCCTACGAGCAGTACTTC.

J is TRBJ2-5 and V is TRBV9; 9 bases map to TRBD2. There are 16 residues in the CDR3. Germline loops: CDR1 SGDLS, CDR2 YYNGEE. Germline trimming cut 0 bases from V and 2 bases from J; bases unmatched to any gene: 5. The CDR3, as DNA: TGTGCCAGCAGCGTAGCGACTAGCGGACCACAAGAGACCCAGTACTTC. It yields the protein CASSVATSGPQETQYF. The full variable domain, in which reference TRBV9 and TRBJ2-5 provide the parts outside the CDR3, is DSGVTQTPKHLITATGQRVTLRCSPRSGDLSVYWYQQSLDQGLQFLIQYYNGEERAKGNILERFSAQQFPDLHSELNLSSLELGDSALYFCASSVATSGPQETQYFGPGTRLLVL.

The chain couples TRBV7-6 to TRBJ2-7; D gene uncertain. V shed 5 bases and J shed 3 bases, with 11 bases lying between them. The length of the CDR3 is 13 residues. Looked up from germline, CDR1 is SGHVS and CDR2 is FNYEAQ. In nucleotides, the CDR3 is TGTGCCAGCAGCCGCTCAGACGTCTACGAGCAGTACTTC. This encodes CASSRSDVYEQYF.

The chain links TRBV7-6 to TRBJ2-7, with 7 bases that match TRBD1. This CDR3 comprises 15 residues. The V gene end was trimmed by 1 base and the J gene end by 7 bases; junction bases not matched to a gene: 10. Germline assignment: CDR1 SGHVS and CDR2 FNYEAQ. CDR3 bases: TGTGCCAGCAGCTTAGAGACAGGGACCTCTAAAGAGCAGTACTTC. It codes for CASSLETGTSKEQYF.

This rearrangement joins TRBV9 to TRBJ2-2, with 7 bases lining up with TRBD2. Germline trimming cut 1 base from V and 5 bases from J; bases unmatched to any gene: 8. The germline V gene encodes CDR1 SGDLS and CDR2 YYNGEE. The CDR3 runs to 16 residues. This chain's CDR3 is CASSVLGGSGTGELFF. The CDR3 nucleotides read TGTGCCAGCAGCGTACTCGGCGGGAGTGGGACCGGGGAGCTGTTTTTT.

This chain connects TRBV28 to TRBJ1-5; D is possibly TRBD1 (6 bases). CDR3 length equals 16 residues. Deletions cut 6 bases from V and 0 bases from J, with 15 bases between. CDR1 is MDHEN, CDR2 SYDVKM, per germline. The CDR3 region has the DNA TGTGCCAGCAGCCGAAGGGGGGAGGGTAGCAATCAGCCCCAGCATTTT. This translates into CASSRRGEGSNQPQHF.

This chain uses TRBV19 with TRBJ2-2; D remains ambiguous. The CDR3 covers 12 residues. Trimming cost V 6 bases and J 5 bases, with 7 bases left between them. Germline-derived CDR1 and CDR2 are LNHDA and SQIVND (reference sequence). This chain's CDR3 is CASRSGTGELFF. DNA for the CDR3: TGTGCCAGTAGATCCGGAACCGGGGAGCTGTTTTTT.

This chain uses TRBV27 with TRBJ1-6; perhaps TRBD1 as D (5 bases). CDR3 size: 14 residues. With 3 bases removed from V and 7 bases from J, the gap between germline ends came to 10 bases. Germline loops: CDR1 MNHEY, CDR2 SMNVEV (reference sequence). CDR3 sequence: CASSLVGLNSPLHF. The CDR3 DNA sequence: TGTGCCAGCAGTTTGGTGGGGCTCAATTCACCCCTCCACTTT.

This rearrangement joins TRBV28 to TRBJ2-3, with 12 nucleotides matching TRBD2. In germline, CDR1 is MDHEN, CDR2 SYDVKM. Trimming cost V 4 bases and J 4 bases; bases outside gene matches: 6. The CDR3 length is 16 residues. The CDR3 here is CASSSRLAGDADTQYF. In DNA form, the CDR3 reads TGTGCCAGCAGTTCCCGACTAGCGGGGGATGCAGATACGCAGTATTTT.

The chain joins TRBV29-1 to TRBJ2-7; 10 bases are a match to TRBD1. Germline CDR1 SQVTM, CDR2 ANQGSEA. The trim removed 6 bases at V and 5 bases at J, leaving 10 bases unmatched. The length of the CDR3 is 14 residues. In nucleotides, the CDR3 is TGCAGCGTAGAAACCGGGACAGGGGCGGACGAGCAGTACTTC. It specifies CSVETGTGADEQYF.

This clone has a single count. The chain employs TRBV28 and TRBJ2-7, with 7 bases lining up with TRBD2. This CDR3 is 12 amino acids long. The germline V gene has CDR1 MDHEN and CDR2 SYDVKM. J was trimmed by 7 bases and V by 1 base; bases with no gene match: 1. CDR3 nucleotides: TGTGCCAGCAGTTTATACGGGGGGGAGCAGTACTTC. Translated, it gives CASSLYGGEQYF.